The entry that follows covers one T cell receptor beta chain sequence. In its sample, this clonotype was seen many times. Its antigen is not yet known. No base quality values were provided; no much bigger clone lies one nucleotide off. The germline V end is reduced by 5 bases and the J end by 2 bases; junction bases left unmatched: 6. From the cysteine through the phenylalanine, the CDR3 covers 16 amino acids. The read is trimmed to its CDR3 DNA, 48 bases read in frame from base 1. CDR1 and CDR2, looked up from the germline V gene (reference sequence), are LNHDA and SQIVND. This sample was taken from a study of spatial heterogeneity in lung cancer (dated by TCRdb to between 2018 and 2021). For the study in its entirety: Beta-chain transcripts were consistently detected in greater numbers than alpha-chain transcripts, which likely reflects a higher abundance of beta-chain transcripts. In the raw uncorrected reads, each unique combination of TCR and UMI appeared more than ten times on average. In non-small cell lung cancer, the study made a quantitative comparison of TCR alpha and beta repertoires among multiple tumor regions, matched nontumor lung and blood. Nonsynonymous mutation counts, determined by whole-exome sequencing of tumor tissue, were related to TCR repertoire features. At surgery, both alpha and beta chains were TCR-sequenced in 200 to 250 tumor regions, 64 matched nontumor lung samples and a few dozen PBMC samples. What the authors observed across the whole study: Ubiquitous expanded tumor TCRs were found in blood more often at tumor resection than at routine follow-up. Additional single-cell paired TCR alpha and beta sequencing was considered necessary to confirm, at a functional level, the hypothesis that regional TCRs recognize regional mutations.

The sample's time point label, decoded: sample taken at primary tumor resection. Without any cell sorting, TCR sequencing was performed on whole RNA extracted either from tumor and nontumor lung tissue or from cryopreserved PBMC samples. Donors were around 69 patients with early-stage, untreated non-small cell lung cancer from the lung TRACERx cohort. Only patients with enough RNA available from two or more tumor regions were chosen for TCR sequencing. The library was produced with 5' RACE. For sequencing, a NextSeq 500 was employed. The TCR library protocol attached a unique molecular identifier to each TCR cDNA molecule to allow correction of PCR and sequencing errors. On the study's bioinformatics: TCR identification, UMI-based error correction and CDR3 extraction were performed with Decombinator tools. Expanded TCRs were defined as those above a frequency of 2 per 1,000, corresponding to the top 1% of the tumor frequency distribution. Each repertoire was subsampled 100 times to 5,000 TCRs, after which Renyi diversity was computed with the R vegan package. To build CDR3 similarity networks, amino acid triplet string-kernel similarity was used, and CDR3s were connected when their pairwise similarity was above 0.82. Starting from the raw public reads, TCRdb applied fastp trimming at Q25, assembled clones with MiXCR and retained in-frame beta chains. Every distinct CDR3 protein forms one entry, paired with its most common genes and DNA. What appears here as the V and J calls and clone size reflects TCRdb's work, not the paper's. For this sample the table gives approximately 7,800 distinct CDR3 sequences, of which 5.4% were detected only once. Over 35% of the sample is taken by the ten largest.

The rearrangement combines TRBV19 with TRBJ2-1, and 10 junctional nucleotides match TRBD2. The material was PBMCs, obtained at surgery. The sequence came from a male donor with early-stage non-small cell lung cancer. The CDR3 loop reads CASSQTSGPPYNEQFF. The DNA sequence reads TGTGCCAGTAGTCAGACTAGCGGGCCCCCCTACAATGAGCAGTTCTTC.